This T cell receptor (beta chain) originates from a study of T cell repertoires in cytomegalovirus infection. The V gene lost 0 bases and the J gene lost 0 bases, with 9 bases spanning the gap. Germline lookup yields CDR1 LGHNA and CDR2 YSLEER. This CDR3 comprises 16 residues. TCRdb passed the reads through MiXCR, listing each CDR3 protein once. Found here are 360,000 or so distinct CDR3 sequences, about 35% of them singletons; the top ten hold approximately 12%. This clonotype has only a few counts. Its antigen is as yet unknown. The source material was cultured PBMCs, sampled from culture after CMV antigen stimulation. The chain links TRBV4-3 to TRBJ2-1, with TRBD2 as a possible D gene (6 bases). This TCR was sampled from a human donor in good health (CMV status not recorded). Some clones in this sample may be carry-over from other donors' samples. The CDR3 region has the DNA TGCGCCAGCAGCCAAGAAGGAGGGAGCTCCTACAATGAGCAGTTCTTC. Its protein is CASSQEGGSSYNEQFF.